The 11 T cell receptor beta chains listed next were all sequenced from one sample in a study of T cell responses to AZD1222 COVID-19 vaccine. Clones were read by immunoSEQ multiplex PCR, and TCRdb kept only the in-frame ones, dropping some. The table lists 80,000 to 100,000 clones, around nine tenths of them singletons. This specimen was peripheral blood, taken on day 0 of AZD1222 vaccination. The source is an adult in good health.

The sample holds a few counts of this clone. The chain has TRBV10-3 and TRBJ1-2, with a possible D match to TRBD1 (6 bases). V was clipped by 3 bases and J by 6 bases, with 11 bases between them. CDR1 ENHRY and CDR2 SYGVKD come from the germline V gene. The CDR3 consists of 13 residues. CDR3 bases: TGTGCCATCAGTGAAAGGGGGGATGATGGCTACACCTTC. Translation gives CAISERGDDGYTF.

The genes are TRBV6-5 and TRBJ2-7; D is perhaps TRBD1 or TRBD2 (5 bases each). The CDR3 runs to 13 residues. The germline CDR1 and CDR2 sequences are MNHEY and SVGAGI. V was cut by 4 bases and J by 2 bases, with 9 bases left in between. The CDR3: CASSSGAPYEQYF. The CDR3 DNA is TGTGCCAGCAGTTCCGGGGCCCCCTACGAGCAGTACTTC.

The CDR3 reads CASSVVGEPNEKLFF. The CDR3 DNA is TGTGCCAGCAGCGTAGTCGGGGAGCCTAATGAAAAACTGTTTTTT. The rearrangement links TRBV9 to TRBJ1-4; D is unresolved. Trimming stripped 0 bases from V and 3 bases from J, with 9 bases between. Looked up from germline, CDR1 is SGDLS and CDR2 is YYNGEE. The CDR3 runs 15 residues. Full variable domain (missing parts from reference TRBV9 and TRBJ1-4): DSGVTQTPKHLITATGQRVTLRCSPRSGDLSVYWYQQSLDQGLQFLIQYYNGEERAKGNILERFSAQQFPDLHSELNLSSLELGDSALYFCASSVVGEPNEKLFFGSGTQLSVL.

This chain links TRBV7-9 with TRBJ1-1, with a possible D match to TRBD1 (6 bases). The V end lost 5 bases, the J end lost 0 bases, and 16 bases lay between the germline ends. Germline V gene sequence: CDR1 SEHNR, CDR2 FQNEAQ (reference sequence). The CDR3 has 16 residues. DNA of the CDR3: TGTGCCAGCAGCCGTGACAGGCAACTCATGAACACTGAAGCTTTCTTT. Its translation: CASSRDRQLMNTEAFF.

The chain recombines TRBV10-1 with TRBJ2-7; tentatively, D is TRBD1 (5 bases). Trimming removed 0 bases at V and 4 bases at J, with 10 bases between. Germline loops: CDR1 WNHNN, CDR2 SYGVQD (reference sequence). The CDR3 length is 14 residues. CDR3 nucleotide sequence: TGCGCCAGCAGTGAGTCCCAGGGAAGGTACGAGCAGTACTTC. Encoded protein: CASSESQGRYEQYF.

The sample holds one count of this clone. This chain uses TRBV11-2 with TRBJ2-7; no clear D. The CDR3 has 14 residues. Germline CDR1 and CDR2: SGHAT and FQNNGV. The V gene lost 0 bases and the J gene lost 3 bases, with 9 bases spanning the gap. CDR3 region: CASSLDGQSYEQYF. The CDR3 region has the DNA TGTGCCAGCAGCTTAGATGGTCAGAGCTACGAGCAGTACTTC.

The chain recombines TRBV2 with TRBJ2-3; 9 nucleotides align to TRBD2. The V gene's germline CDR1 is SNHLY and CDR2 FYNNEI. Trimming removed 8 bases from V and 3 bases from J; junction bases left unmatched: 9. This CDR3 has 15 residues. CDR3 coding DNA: TGTGCCAGCCGGGATCCGGGACTAGCAACAGATACGCAGTATTTT. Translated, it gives CASRDPGLATDTQYF.

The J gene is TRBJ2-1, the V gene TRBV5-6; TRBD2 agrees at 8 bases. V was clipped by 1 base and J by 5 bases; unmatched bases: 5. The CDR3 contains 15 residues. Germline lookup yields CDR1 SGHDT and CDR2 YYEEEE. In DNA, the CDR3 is TGTGCCAGCAGCTTGTGGTTTAGCGGGAACAATGAGCAGTTCTTC. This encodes CASSLWFSGNNEQFF. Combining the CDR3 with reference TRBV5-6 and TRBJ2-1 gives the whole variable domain DAGVTQSPTHLIKTRGQQVTLRCSPKSGHDTVSWYQQALGQGPQFIFQYYEEEERQRGNFPDRFSGHQFPNYSSELNVNALLLGDSALYLCASSLWFSGNNEQFFGPGTRLTVL.

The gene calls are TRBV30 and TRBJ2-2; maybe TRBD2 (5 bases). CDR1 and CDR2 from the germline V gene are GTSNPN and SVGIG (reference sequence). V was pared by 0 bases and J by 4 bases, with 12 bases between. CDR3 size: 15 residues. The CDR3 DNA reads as TGTGCCTGGAGTGTACGAGGGCTGGGCACCGGGGAGCTGTTTTTT. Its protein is CAWSVRGLGTGELFF. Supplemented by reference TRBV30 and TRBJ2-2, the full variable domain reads SQTIHQWPATLVQPVGSPLSLECTVEGTSNPNLYWYRQAAGRGLQLLFYSVGIGQISSEVPQNLSASRPQDRQFILSSKKLLLSDSGFYLCAWSVRGLGTGELFFGEGSRLTVL.

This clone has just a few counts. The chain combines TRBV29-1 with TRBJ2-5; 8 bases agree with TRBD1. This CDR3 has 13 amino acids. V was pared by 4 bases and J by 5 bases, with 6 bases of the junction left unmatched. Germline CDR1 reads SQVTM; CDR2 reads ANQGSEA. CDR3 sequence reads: CSVGQGIGETQYF. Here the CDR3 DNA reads TGCAGCGTTGGACAGGGGATTGGGGAGACCCAGTACTTC.

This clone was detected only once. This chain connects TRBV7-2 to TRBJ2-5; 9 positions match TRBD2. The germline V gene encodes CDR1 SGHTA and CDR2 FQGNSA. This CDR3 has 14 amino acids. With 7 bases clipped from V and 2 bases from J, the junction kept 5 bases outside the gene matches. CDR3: CASTNSGGQETQYF. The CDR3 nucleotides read TGTGCCAGCACCAATAGCGGGGGTCAAGAGACCCAGTACTTC.